In this sample, the clone carrying this T cell receptor beta chain turned up many times. Antigen specificity is unknown. The CDR3 length is 14 residues. Losses at the gene ends were 5 bases for V and 9 bases for J; bases not matched to a gene: 7. Molecular barcoded adaptors covering alpha/delta and beta/gamma chains were used on approximately 400 ng RNA. TCRdb passed the reads through MiXCR, listing each CDR3 protein once. The repertoire holds over 50,000 distinct CDR3 sequences, with 15% to 25% as singletons. The data stem from a study of read filtering for tumor transcriptome and immune sequencing. Overall study context: The cohort had approximately 16 men and about 15 women aged about 47 to 80, mean around 63 years. Whole-transcriptome libraries were prepared after DNase treatment. Study-level points and caveats: Without single-read clonotypes, shared clonotype proportions correlated more between IR-seq and RNA-seq.

The J gene is TRBJ1-6, the V gene TRBV12-3 or TRBV12-4; 7 bases align to TRBD1. The sample consisted of a population of CD138-negative cells sorted from bone marrow. The receptor was isolated from a donor at least 40 years old with multiple myeloma. Written as DNA, the CDR3 is TGTGCCAGCAGTCCGGACAGGTTGTCTTCACCCCTCCACTTT. Amino acid sequence: CASSPDRLSSPLHF.